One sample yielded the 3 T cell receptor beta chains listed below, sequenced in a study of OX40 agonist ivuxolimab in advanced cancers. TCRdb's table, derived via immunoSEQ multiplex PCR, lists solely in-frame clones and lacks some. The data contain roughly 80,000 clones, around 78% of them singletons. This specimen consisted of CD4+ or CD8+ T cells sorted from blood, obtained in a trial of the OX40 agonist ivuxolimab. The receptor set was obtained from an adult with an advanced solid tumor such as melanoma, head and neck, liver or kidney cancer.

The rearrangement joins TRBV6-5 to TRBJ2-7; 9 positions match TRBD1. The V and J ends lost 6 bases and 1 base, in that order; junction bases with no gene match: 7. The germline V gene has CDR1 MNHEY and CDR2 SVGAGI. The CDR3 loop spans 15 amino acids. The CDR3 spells CASSQAGTGSYEQYF. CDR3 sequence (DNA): TGTGCCAGCAGCCAGGCCGGGACAGGGTCCTACGAGCAGTACTTC.

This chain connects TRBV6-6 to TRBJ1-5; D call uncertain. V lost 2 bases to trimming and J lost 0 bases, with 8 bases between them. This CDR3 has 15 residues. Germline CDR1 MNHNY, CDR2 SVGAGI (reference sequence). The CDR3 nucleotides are TGTGCCAGCAGTTACGGGGATGATAGCAATCAGCCCCAGCATTTT. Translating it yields CASSYGDDSNQPQHF.

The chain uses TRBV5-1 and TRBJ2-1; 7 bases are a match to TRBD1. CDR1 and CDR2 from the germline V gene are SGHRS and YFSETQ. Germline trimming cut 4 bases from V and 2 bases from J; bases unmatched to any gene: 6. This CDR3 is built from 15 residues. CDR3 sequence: CASSPGTAPYNEQFF. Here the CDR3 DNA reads TGCGCCAGCAGCCCTGGGACAGCGCCCTACAATGAGCAGTTCTTC.